This T cell receptor beta chain was documented in a study of blood T cell repertoires in COVID-19. Study as a whole: Nucleic acid was either cDNA or gDNA, and it came from T cells, B-cell-depleted T cells, or PBMCs.

The study assigned cohorts using participant-reported clinical history. Libraries were prepared by immunoSEQ multiplex PCR; TCRdb keeps only in-frame clonotypes and omits some of them. Of 300,000 to 400,000 clones in the sample, roughly 87% were seen once. The CDR3 sequence is 13 residues long. The ends lost 10 bases at V and 6 bases at J; junction bases unmatched: 6. Germline CDR1 is ENHRY and CDR2 is SYGVKD. The gene calls are TRBV10-3 and TRBJ1-3; TRBD1 matches at 10 bases. This clonotype originated in a woman in her twenties or thirties who had recovered from COVID-19. Material for sequencing was PBMCs or T cells enriched from blood (not recorded which). The CDR3 DNA follows: TGTGCCACGTGGGACAGGGGATTAAACACCATATATTTT. It translates to CATWDRGLNTIYF.